This TCR beta chain was documented in a study of blood T cell repertoires in COVID-19. Study as a whole: Sites across the United States, Italy and Spain contributed samples from acute and convalescent COVID-19. Sources were T cells, B-cell-depleted T cells, or PBMCs; the material itself was cDNA or gDNA.

This CDR3 has 13 amino acids. The germline V gene encodes CDR1 LNHDA and CDR2 SQIVND (reference sequence). V dropped 5 bases and J dropped 5; count of bases not matched to a gene: 2. The table came from immunoSEQ multiplex PCR; TCRdb's copy has only in-frame clones and leaves some out. The sample has roughly 68,000 clones, 70% to 90% seen once; the top ten hold less than 30%. This rearrangement joins TRBV19 to TRBJ1-4, with 7 bases fitting TRBD1. The specimen was peripheral blood. The clonotype was recovered from a man aged 50 to 59 with acute or convalescent COVID-19. For the CDR3, the DNA is TGTGCCAGTAGTGACAGGGTCAATGAAAAACTGTTTTTT. Translating gives CASSDRVNEKLFF.